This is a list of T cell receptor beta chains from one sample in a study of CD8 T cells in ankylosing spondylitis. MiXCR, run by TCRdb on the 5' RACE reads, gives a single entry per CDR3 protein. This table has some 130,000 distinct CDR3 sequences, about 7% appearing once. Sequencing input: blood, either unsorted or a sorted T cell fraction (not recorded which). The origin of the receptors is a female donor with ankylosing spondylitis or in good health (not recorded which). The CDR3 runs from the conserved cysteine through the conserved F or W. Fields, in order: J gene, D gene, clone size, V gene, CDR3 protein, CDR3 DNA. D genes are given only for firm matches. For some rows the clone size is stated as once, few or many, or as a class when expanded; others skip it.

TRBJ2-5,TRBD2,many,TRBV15,CATRGLAKETQYF,TGTGCCACCAGGGGACTAGCGAAAGAGACCCAGTACTTC
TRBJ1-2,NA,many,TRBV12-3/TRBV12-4,CASSPGPQGYTF,TGTGCCAGCAGCCCGGGCCCCCAGGGCTACACCTTC
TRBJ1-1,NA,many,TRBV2,CASSEALRNTEAFF,TGTGCCAGCAGTGAAGCGCTTCGGAACACTGAAGCTTTCTTT
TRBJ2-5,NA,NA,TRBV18,CASSPPGLGGQETQYF,TGTGCCAGCTCACCACCCGGACTAGGGGGCCAAGAGACCCAGTACTTC
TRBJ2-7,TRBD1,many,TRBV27,CATRDRLSYEQYF,TGTGCCACCCGGGACAGGCTCTCCTACGAGCAGTACTTC
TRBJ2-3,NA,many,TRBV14,CASSQGQFGDTQYF,TGTGCCAGCAGCCAAGGGCAATTCGGGGATACGCAGTATTTT
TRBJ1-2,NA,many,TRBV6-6,CASSHRDGGYTF,TGTGCCAGCAGCCACAGGGATGGTGGCTACACCTTC
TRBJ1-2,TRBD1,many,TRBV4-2,CASSPGQGPNYGYTF,TGTGCCAGCAGCCCGGGACAGGGGCCTAACTATGGCTACACCTTC
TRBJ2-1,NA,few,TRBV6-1,CASSEAVTLYNEQFF,TGTGCCAGCAGTGAAGCGGTAACTTTGTACAATGAGCAGTTCTTC
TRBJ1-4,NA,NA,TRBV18,CASSPRTARDEPNEKLFF,TGTGCCAGCTCACCAAGGACGGCCAGGGACGAACCTAATGAAAAACTGTTTTTT
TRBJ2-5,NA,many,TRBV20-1,CSASGQTQETQYF,TGCAGTGCTAGCGGGCAGACCCAAGAGACCCAGTACTTC